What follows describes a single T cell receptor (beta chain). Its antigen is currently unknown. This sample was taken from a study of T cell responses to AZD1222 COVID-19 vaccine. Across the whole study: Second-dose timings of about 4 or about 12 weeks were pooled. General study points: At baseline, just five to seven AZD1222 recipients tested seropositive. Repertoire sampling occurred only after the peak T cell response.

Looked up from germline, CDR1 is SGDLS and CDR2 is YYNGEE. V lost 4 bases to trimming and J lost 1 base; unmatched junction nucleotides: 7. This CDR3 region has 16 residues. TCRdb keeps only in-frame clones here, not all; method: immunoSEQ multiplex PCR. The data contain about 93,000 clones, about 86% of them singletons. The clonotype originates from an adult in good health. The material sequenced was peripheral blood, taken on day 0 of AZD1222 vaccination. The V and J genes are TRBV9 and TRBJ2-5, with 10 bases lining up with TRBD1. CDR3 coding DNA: TGTGCCAGCAGCCCGCGGGACAGGGGAGGCCAAGAGACCCAGTACTTC. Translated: CASSPRDRGGQETQYF.